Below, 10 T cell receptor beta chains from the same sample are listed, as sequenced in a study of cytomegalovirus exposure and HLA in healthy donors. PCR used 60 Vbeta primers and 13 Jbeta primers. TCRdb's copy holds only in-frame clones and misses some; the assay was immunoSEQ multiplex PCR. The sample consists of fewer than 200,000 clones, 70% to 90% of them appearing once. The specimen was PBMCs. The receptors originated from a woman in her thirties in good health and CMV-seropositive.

CDR3 sequence: CASSIELAGARNEQFF. The CDR3 DNA follows: TGTGCCAGTAGTATAGAACTAGCGGGGGCTCGGAATGAGCAGTTCTTC. The V gene is TRBV19, the J gene TRBJ2-1; 11 positions agree with TRBD2. CDR3 length equals 16 residues. V lost 0 bases, J lost 7 bases, and 5 bases stayed unmatched. The V gene's germline CDR1 is LNHDA and CDR2 SQIVND (reference sequence).

CDR3 sequence reads: CASSYSSGGADTQYF. The CDR3 coding sequence is TGTGCCAGCAGTTACAGCAGCGGGGGGGCGGATACGCAGTATTTT. This chain uses TRBV27 with TRBJ2-3; 10 bases line up with TRBD2. The CDR3 has 15 amino acids. V lost 4 bases to trimming and J lost 6 bases; unmatched junction nucleotides: 7. CDR1 and CDR2 from the germline V gene are MNHEY and SMNVEV (reference sequence).

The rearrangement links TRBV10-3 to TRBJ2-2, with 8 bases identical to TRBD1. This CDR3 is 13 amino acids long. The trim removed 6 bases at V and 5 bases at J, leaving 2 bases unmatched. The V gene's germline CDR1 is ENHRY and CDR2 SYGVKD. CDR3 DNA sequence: TGTGCCATCAGGGACAGGGCGACCGGGGAGCTGTTTTTT. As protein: CAIRDRATGELFF.

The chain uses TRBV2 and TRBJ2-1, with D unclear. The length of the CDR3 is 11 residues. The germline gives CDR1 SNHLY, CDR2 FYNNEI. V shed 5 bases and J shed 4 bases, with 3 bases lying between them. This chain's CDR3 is CASSRYNEQFF. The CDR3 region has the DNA TGTGCCAGCAGTCGGTACAATGAGCAGTTCTTC.

The CDR3 bases are TGTGCCAGCAGTCGCACCGGGACAGGGGGCTACGAGCAGTACTTC. Residues: CASSRTGTGGYEQYF. The chain is built from TRBV2 and TRBJ2-7; 11 bases line up with TRBD1. The germline CDR1 and CDR2 sequences are SNHLY and FYNNEI. Trimming cost V 5 bases and J 3 bases; bases outside gene matches: 6. This CDR3 region has 15 residues. The full variable domain, its missing parts supplied by reference TRBV2 and TRBJ2-7, is EPEVTQTPSHQVTQMGQEVILRCVPISNHLYFYWYRQILGQKVEFLVSFYNNEISEKSEIFDDQFSVERPDGSNFTLKIRSTKLEDSAMYFCASSRTGTGGYEQYFGPGTRLTVT.

The CDR3 bases are TGTGCCAGCAGCCCCCTCGGGGGATCGGAGACCCAGTACTTC. Its protein is CASSPLGGSETQYF. The chain recombines TRBV5-6 with TRBJ2-5; possibly TRBD2 for D (6 bases). Trimming pared 4 bases from V and 5 bases from J, leaving 15 bases between. The CDR3 consists of 14 residues. Germline V lookup: CDR1 SGHDT, CDR2 YYEEEE.

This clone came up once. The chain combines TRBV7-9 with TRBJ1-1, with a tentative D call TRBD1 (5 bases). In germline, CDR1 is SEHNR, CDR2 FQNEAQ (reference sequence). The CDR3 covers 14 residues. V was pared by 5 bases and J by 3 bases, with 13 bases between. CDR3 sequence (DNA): TGTGCCAGCAGCAGACGGACGGGGGACACTGAAGCTTTCTTT. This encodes CASSRRTGDTEAFF.

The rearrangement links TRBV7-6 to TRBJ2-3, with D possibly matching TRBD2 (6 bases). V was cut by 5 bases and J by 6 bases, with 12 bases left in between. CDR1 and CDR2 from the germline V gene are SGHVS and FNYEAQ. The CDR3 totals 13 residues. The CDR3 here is CASSRPGVDTQYF. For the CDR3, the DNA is TGTGCCAGCAGCCGACCGGGGGTTGATACGCAGTATTTT.

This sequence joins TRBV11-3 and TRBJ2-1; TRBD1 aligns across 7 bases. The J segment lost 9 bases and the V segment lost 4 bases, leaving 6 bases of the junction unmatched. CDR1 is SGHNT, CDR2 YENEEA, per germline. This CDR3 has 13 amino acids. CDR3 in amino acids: CASSSYTGVEQFF. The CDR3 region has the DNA TGTGCCAGCAGCTCGTACACAGGGGTTGAGCAGTTCTTC.

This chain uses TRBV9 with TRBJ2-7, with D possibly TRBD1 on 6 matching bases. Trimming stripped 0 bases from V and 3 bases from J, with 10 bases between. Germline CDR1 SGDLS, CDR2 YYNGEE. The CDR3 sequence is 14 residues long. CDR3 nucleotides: TGTGCCAGCAGCGTAGGGGGACACTTCTACGAGCAGTACTTC. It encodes CASSVGGHFYEQYF.